This TCR beta chain is from a study of shared clonotypes between healthy human individuals. After removal of 6 bases from V and 10 bases from J, the junction contained 9 bases not matched to a gene. Per germline, CDR1 SGHRS and CDR2 YFSETQ. CDR3 length: 14 residues. Only in-frame clones appear in the TCRdb table, and some are missing; sequencing was by immunoSEQ multiplex PCR. Among about 1.1 million clones listed, 60% to 85% were seen once. Sequencing was performed on memory CD4+ T cells from PBMCs. As for subset: CD45RA-negative fraction. The receptor was derived from a man aged 18 to 35 in good health. Some clones in this sample may be carry-over from other donors' samples. V usage is TRBV5-1 and J usage is TRBJ1-4; 10 nucleotides match TRBD1. CDR3 loop: CASTAATGGGKLFF. The CDR3 DNA follows: TGCGCCAGCACCGCCGCGACAGGGGGCGGAAAACTGTTTTTT.